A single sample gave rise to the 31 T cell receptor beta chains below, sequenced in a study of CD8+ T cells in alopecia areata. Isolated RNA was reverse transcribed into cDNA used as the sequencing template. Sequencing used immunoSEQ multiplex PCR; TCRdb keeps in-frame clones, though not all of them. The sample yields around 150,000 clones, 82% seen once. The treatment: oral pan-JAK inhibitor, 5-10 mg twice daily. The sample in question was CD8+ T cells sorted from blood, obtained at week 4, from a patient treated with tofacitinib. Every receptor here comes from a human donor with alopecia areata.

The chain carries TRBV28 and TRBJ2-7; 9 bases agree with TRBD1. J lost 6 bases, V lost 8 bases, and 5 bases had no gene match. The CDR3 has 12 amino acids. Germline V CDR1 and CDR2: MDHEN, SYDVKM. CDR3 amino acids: CASRDRESEQYF. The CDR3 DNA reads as TGTGCCAGCCGGGACAGGGAAAGCGAGCAGTACTTC.

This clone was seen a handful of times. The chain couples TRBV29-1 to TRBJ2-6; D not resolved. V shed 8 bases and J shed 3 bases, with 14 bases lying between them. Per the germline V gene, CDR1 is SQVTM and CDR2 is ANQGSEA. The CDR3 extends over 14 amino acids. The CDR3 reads CSPSRYLGANVLTF. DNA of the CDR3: TGCAGCCCGAGTCGGTATCTTGGGGCCAACGTCCTGACTTTC.

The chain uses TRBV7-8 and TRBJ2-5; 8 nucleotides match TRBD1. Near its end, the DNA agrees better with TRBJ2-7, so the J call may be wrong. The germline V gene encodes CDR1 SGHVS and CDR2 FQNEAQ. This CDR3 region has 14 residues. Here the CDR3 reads CASSLATGAYEQYF. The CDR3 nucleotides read TGTGCCAGCAGCTTAGCGACAGGGGCGTACGAGCAGTACTTC.

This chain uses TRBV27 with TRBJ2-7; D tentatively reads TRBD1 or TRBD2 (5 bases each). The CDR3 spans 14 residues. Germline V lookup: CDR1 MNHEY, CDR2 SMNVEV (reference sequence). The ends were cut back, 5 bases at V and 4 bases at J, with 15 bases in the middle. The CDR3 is CASSLTRDRYEQYF. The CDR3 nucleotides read TGTGCCAGCAGTCTCACCCGGGACCGATACGAGCAGTACTTC.

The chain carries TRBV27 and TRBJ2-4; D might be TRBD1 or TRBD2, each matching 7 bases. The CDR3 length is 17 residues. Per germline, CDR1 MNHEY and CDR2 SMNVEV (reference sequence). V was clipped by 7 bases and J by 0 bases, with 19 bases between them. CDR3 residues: CASTVTGDYLAKNIQYF. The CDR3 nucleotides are TGTGCCAGCACCGTCACAGGGGACTACCTAGCCAAAAACATTCAGTACTTC.

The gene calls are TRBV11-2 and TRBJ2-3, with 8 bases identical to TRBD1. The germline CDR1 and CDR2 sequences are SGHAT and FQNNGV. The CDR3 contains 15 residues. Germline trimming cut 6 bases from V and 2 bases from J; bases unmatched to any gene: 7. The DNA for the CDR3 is TGTGCCAGCAGTCACACGACAGGGGTCACAGATACGCAGTATTTT. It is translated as CASSHTTGVTDTQYF.

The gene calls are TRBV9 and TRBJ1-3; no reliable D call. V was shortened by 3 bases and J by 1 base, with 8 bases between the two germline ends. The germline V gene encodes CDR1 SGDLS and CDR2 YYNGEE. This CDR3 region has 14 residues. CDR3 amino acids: CASSESGSGNTIYF. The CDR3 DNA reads TGTGCCAGCAGCGAATCCGGGTCTGGAAACACCATATATTTT.

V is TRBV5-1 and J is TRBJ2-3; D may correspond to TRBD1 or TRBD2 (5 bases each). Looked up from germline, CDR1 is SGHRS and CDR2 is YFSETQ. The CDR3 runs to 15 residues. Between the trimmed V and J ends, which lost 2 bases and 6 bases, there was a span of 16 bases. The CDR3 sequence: CASSFSGPRPDTQYF. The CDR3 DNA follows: TGCGCCAGCAGCTTTTCGGGACCGCGGCCCGATACGCAGTATTTT.

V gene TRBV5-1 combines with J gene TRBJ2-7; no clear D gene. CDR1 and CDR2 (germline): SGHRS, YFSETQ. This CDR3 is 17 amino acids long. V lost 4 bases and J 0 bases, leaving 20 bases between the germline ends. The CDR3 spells CASSGMTAKGSSYEQYF. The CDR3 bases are TGCGCCAGCAGCGGAATGACGGCGAAGGGTAGCTCCTACGAGCAGTACTTC.

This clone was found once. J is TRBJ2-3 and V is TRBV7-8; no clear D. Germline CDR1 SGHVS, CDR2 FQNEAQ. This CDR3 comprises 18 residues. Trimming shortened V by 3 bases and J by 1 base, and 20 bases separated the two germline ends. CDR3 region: CASSFRRAFGSRTDTQYF. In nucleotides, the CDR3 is TGTGCCAGCAGCTTTAGGCGTGCCTTTGGATCCCGCACAGATACGCAGTATTTT. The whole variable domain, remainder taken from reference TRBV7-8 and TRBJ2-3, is GAGVSQSPRYKVAKRGQDVALRCDPISGHVSLFWYQQALGQGPEFLTYFQNEAQLDKSGLPSDRFFAERPEGSVSTLKIQRTQQEDSAVYLCASSFRRAFGSRTDTQYFGPGTRLTVL.

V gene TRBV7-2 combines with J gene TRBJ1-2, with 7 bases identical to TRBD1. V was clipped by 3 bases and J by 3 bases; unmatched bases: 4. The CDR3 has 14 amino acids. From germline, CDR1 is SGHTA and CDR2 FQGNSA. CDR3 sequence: CASSLGTDHYGYTF. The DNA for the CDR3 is TGTGCCAGCAGCTTGGGGACAGACCACTATGGCTACACCTTC.

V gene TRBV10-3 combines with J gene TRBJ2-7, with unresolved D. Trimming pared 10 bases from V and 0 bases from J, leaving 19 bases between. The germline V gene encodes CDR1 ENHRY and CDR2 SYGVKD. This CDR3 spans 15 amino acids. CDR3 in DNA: TGTGCCACGACGAGCGTTCAGTACCTCTCCTACGAGCAGTACTTC. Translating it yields CATTSVQYLSYEQYF.

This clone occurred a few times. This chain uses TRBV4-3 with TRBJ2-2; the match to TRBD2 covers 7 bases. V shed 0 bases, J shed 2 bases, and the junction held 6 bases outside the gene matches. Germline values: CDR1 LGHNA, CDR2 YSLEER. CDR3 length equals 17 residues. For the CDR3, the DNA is TGCGCCAGCAGCCAAGATCTTGGCGGGAGAAACACCGGGGAGCTGTTTTTT. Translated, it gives CASSQDLGGRNTGELFF.

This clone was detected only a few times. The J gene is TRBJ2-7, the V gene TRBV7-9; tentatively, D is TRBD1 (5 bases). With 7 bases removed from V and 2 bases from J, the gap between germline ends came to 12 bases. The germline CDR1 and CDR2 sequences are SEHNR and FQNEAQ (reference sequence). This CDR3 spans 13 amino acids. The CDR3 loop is CASMGQATYEQYF. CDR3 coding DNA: TGTGCCAGCATGGGGCAGGCCACCTACGAGCAGTACTTC.

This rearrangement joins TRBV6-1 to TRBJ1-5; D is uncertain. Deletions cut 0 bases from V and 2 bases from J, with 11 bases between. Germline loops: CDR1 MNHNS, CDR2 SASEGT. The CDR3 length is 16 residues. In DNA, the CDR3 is TGTGCCAGCAGTGAAGCGCGGGGTTCGGGCAATCAGCCCCAGCATTTT. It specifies CASSEARGSGNQPQHF.

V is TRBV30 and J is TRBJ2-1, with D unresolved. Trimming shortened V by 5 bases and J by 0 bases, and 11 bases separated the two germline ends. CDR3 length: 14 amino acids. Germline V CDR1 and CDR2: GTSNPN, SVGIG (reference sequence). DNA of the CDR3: TGTGCCTGGGGTTGGGGTAGCTCCTACAATGAGCAGTTCTTC. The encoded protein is CAWGWGSSYNEQFF.

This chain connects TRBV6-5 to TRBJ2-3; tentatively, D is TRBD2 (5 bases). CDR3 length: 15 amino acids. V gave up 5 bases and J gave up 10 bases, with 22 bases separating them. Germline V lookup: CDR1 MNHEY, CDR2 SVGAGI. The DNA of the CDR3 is TGTGCCAGCAGTCTCAACTTGGGCGTGGGAGACCCGCAGTATTTT. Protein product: CASSLNLGVGDPQYF.

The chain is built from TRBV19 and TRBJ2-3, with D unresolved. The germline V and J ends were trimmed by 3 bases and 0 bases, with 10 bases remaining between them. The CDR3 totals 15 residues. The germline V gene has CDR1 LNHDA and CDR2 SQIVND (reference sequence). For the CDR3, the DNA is TGTGCCAGTAGTATCGCCCCCATTAGCACAGATACGCAGTATTTT. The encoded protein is CASSIAPISTDTQYF.

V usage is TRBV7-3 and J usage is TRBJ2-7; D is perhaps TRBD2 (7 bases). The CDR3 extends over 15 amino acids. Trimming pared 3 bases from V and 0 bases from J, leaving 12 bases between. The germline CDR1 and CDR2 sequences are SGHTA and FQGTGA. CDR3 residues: CASSFFAGASYEQYF. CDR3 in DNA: TGTGCCAGCAGCTTTTTCGCGGGGGCCTCCTACGAGCAGTACTTC.

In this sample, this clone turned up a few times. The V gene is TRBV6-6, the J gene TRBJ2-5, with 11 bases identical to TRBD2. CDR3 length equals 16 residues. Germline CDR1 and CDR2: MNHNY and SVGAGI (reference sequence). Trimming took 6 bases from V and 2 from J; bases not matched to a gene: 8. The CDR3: CASSSSLAGGQETQYF. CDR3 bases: TGTGCCAGCAGCTCCTCCCTAGCGGGGGGACAAGAGACCCAGTACTTC.

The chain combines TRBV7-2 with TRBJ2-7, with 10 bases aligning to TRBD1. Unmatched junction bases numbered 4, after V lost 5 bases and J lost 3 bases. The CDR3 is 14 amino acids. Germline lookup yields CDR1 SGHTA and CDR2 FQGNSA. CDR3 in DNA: TGTGCCAGCAGCCCCGGGACAGGGGTCTACGAGCAGTACTTC. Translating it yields CASSPGTGVYEQYF.

The CDR3 nucleotides read TGTGCCAGCAGCTTAGACTTTAGACAGATGAACACTGAAGCTTTCTTT. Its translation: CASSLDFRQMNTEAFF. J is TRBJ1-1 and V is TRBV7-9; D perhaps matches TRBD1 (5 bases). Trimming left V 1 base short and J 0 bases short, with 12 bases between. Germline loops: CDR1 SEHNR, CDR2 FQNEAQ (reference sequence). CDR3 length: 16 amino acids.

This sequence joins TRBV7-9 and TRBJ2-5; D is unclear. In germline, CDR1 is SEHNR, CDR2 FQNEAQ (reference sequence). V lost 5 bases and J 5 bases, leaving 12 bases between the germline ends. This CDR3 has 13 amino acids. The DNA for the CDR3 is TGTGCCAGCAGCCCGCCGGGTCGGGAGACCCAGTACTTC. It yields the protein CASSPPGRETQYF. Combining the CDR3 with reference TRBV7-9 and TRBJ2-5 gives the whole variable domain DTGVSQNPRHKITKRGQNVTFRCDPISEHNRLYWYRQTLGQGPEFLTYFQNEAQLEKSRLLSDRFSAERPKGSFSTLEIQRTEQGDSAMYLCASSPPGRETQYFGPGTRLLVL.

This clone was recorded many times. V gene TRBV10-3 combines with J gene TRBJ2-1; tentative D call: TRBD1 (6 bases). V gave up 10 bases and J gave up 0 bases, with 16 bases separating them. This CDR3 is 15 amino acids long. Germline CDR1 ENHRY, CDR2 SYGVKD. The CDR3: CASSPGQNSYNEQFF. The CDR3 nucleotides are TGTGCCAGCAGCCCGGGACAAAACTCCTACAATGAGCAGTTCTTC.

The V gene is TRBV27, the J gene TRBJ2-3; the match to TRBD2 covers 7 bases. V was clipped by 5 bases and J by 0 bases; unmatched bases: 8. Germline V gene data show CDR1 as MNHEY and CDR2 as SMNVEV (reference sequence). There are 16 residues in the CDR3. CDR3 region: CASSPLGLSSTDTQYF. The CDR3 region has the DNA TGTGCCAGCAGTCCCTTGGGACTATCTAGCACAGATACGCAGTATTTT.

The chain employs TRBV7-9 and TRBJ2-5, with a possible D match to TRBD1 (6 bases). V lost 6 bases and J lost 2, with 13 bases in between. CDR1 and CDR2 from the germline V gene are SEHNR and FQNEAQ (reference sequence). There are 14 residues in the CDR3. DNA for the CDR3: TGTGCCAGCAGTCTCTCCGGGACACAAGAGACCCAGTACTTC. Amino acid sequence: CASSLSGTQETQYF.

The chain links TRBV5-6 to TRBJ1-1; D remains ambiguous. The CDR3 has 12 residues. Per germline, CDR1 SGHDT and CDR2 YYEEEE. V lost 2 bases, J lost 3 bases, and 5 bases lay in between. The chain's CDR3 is CASSFGHTEAFF. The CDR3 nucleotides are TGTGCCAGCAGCTTCGGACACACTGAAGCTTTCTTT.

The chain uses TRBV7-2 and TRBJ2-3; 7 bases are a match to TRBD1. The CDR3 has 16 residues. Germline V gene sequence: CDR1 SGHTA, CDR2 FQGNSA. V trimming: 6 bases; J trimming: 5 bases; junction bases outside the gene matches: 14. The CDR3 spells CASRPGVDRDKDTQYF. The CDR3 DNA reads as TGTGCCAGCAGACCTGGAGTCGACAGGGATAAAGATACGCAGTATTTT.

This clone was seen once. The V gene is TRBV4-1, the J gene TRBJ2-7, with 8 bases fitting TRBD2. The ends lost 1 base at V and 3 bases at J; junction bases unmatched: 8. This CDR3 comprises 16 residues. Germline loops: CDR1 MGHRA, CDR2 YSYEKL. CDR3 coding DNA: TGCGCCAGCAGCCAAGCTATTACGGGGGGGTTCTACGAGCAGTACTTC. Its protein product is CASSQAITGGFYEQYF.

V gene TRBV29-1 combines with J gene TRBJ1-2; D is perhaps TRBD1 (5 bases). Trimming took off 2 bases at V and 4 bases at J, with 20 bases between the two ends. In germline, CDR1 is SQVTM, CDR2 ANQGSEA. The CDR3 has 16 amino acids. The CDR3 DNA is TGCAGCGTTGAATCCTCGACAGAAGTGACCCCCTATGGCTACACCTTC. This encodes CSVESSTEVTPYGYTF.

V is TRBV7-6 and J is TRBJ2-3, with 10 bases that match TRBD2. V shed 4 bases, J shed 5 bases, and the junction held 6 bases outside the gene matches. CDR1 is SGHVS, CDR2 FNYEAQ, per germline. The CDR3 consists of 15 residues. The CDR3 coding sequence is TGTGCCAGCAGCTCTTTAGCGGGGGGAAGAGATACGCAGTATTTT. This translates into CASSSLAGGRDTQYF.